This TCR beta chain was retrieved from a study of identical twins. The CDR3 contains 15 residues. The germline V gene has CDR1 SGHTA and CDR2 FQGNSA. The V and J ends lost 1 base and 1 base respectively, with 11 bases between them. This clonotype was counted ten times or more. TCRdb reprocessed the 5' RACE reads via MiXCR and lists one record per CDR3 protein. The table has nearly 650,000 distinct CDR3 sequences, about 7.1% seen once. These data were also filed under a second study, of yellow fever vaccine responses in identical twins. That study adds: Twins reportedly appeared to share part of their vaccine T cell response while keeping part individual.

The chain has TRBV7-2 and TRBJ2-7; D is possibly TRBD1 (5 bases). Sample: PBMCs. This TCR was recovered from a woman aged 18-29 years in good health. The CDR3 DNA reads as TGTGCCAGCAGCTTAGATGGTTACAGGTCCTACGAGCAGTACTTC. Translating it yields CASSLDGYRSYEQYF.